Following are 28 T cell receptor beta chains from one sample sequenced in a study of blood T cell repertoires in COVID-19. Sequenced by immunoSEQ multiplex PCR; TCRdb stores in-frame clones only, minus some. The top ten hold about 0.7% of the sample, which has over 200,000 clones, roughly 90% seen once. Sequences were obtained from peripheral blood. These receptors were obtained from a human donor in a cohort sampled during active COVID-19.

The chain recombines TRBV4-2 with TRBJ1-1; D gene unclear. The germline CDR1 and CDR2 sequences are LGHNA and YNFKEQ. The CDR3 totals 15 residues. V lost 4 bases, J lost 3 bases, and 15 bases lay in between. The CDR3 nucleotides are TGTGCCAGCAGCCCAAGATCTTCGGGATACACTGAAGCTTTCTTT. It codes for CASSPRSSGYTEAFF.

The chain links TRBV6-5 to TRBJ2-7, with 13 nucleotides matching TRBD2. V was pared by 5 bases and J by 5 bases, with 6 bases of the junction left unmatched. CDR3 length: 15 amino acids. Germline values: CDR1 MNHEY, CDR2 SVGAGI. The CDR3: CASSHWTSGSNEQYF. The DNA of the CDR3 is TGTGCCAGCAGTCACTGGACTAGCGGGAGTAACGAGCAGTACTTC.

V is TRBV30 and J is TRBJ1-4; 7 positions match TRBD1. Germline trimming cut 2 bases from V and 7 bases from J; bases unmatched to any gene: 4. The CDR3 contains 13 residues. Germline CDR1 reads GTSNPN; CDR2 reads SVGIG (reference sequence). The CDR3 spells CAWSKTGPEKLFF. The CDR3 bases are TGTGCCTGGAGTAAGACAGGGCCTGAAAAACTGTTTTTT.

The chain is built from TRBV6-2 or TRBV6-3 and TRBJ2-1, with D perhaps matching TRBD1 (6 bases). The germline V gene has CDR1 MNHEY and CDR2 SVGEGT. V lost 6 bases and J lost 4, with 16 bases in between. CDR3 length: 15 amino acids. The CDR3 protein is CASSHEFGTYNEQFF. DNA for the CDR3: TGTGCCAGCAGCCACGAATTTGGGACATACAATGAGCAGTTCTTC.

V and J are TRBV10-3 and TRBJ2-1; 14 bases are shared with TRBD2. Germline assignment: CDR1 ENHRY and CDR2 SYGVKD. The CDR3 runs 16 residues. With V trimmed by 5 bases and J by 7 bases, 7 bases remained unmatched. The CDR3 DNA is TGTGCCATCAGTTCTGGGACTAGCGGGAGATTGAATGAGCAGTTCTTC. It yields the protein CAISSGTSGRLNEQFF.

The genes are TRBV5-1 and TRBJ2-1; possibly TRBD2 for D (5 bases). CDR3 length: 11 amino acids. The germline CDR1 and CDR2 sequences are SGHRS and YFSETQ. V lost 7 bases and J 10 bases, leaving 12 bases between the germline ends. The CDR3 protein is CASALDYEQFF. CDR3 nucleotide sequence: TGCGCCAGCGCCCTAGACTACGAGCAGTTCTTC.

The chain recombines TRBV7-2 with TRBJ2-7, with 10 positions matching TRBD1. The V and J ends lost 5 bases and 2 bases, in that order; junction bases with no gene match: 6. The V gene's germline CDR1 is SGHTA and CDR2 FQGNSA. This CDR3 is built from 15 residues. In DNA, the CDR3 is TGTGCCAGCAGCCCCTCGACAGGGGGCACCTACGAGCAGTACTTC. As protein: CASSPSTGGTYEQYF.

The chain recombines TRBV19 with TRBJ2-7; 8 bases match TRBD2. The CDR3 totals 14 residues. V lost 10 bases, J lost 2 bases, and 10 bases stayed unmatched. CDR1 LNHDA and CDR2 SQIVND come from the germline V gene (reference sequence). Here the CDR3 DNA reads TGTGCCACCAGAGGACTAGCTGATACCTACGAGCAGTACTTC. It encodes CATRGLADTYEQYF.

The chain recombines TRBV10-3 with TRBJ1-1, with D possibly TRBD1 on 6 matching bases. V was pared by 3 bases and J by 3 bases, with 11 bases between. Germline CDR1 ENHRY, CDR2 SYGVKD. This CDR3 region has 14 residues. DNA of the CDR3: TGTGCCATCAGTGAATACTCAGGGGACACTGAAGCTTTCTTT. Translated: CAISEYSGDTEAFF.

This sequence joins TRBV7-8 and TRBJ2-3; possibly TRBD2 for D (5 bases). CDR1 and CDR2 (germline): SGHVS, FQNEAQ. The V gene lost 4 bases and the J gene lost 8 bases, with 22 bases spanning the gap. The CDR3 spans 16 residues. The CDR3 sequence is CASSYLLVAEVGTQYF. As DNA, the CDR3 is TGTGCCAGCAGCTACTTACTAGTGGCGGAAGTTGGTACGCAGTATTTT.

The gene calls are TRBV18 and TRBJ1-5; D remains unclear. The V end was cut by 2 bases, the J end by 4 bases, with 12 bases between. The CDR3 is 15 residues long. CDR1 and CDR2 (germline): KGHSH, LQKENI. The CDR3 DNA is TGTGCCAGCTCACCAACGGCAGCGATTAATCAGCCCCAGCATTTT. It is translated as CASSPTAAINQPQHF.

The J gene is TRBJ2-2, the V gene TRBV12-3 or TRBV12-4; tentative D call: TRBD1 (5 bases). V was pared by 4 bases and J by 4 bases, with 7 bases between. This CDR3 is built from 13 residues. The CDR3 spells CASSSGFTGELFF. In DNA, the CDR3 is TGTGCCAGCAGTTCAGGGTTCACCGGGGAGCTGTTTTTT.

This clone was found once. The chain uses TRBV12-3 or TRBV12-4 and TRBJ1-1; TRBD1 is a possible D gene (5 bases). Deletions cut 6 bases from V and 5 bases from J, with 13 bases between. The CDR3 spans 13 residues. The CDR3 loop reads CASRLTQGTEAFF. The CDR3 nucleotides are TGTGCCAGCAGACTAACCCAGGGAACTGAAGCTTTCTTT.

V usage is TRBV5-4 and J usage is TRBJ1-6; D ambiguous. Germline CDR1 and CDR2: SGHNT and YYREEE (reference sequence). This CDR3 comprises 15 residues. The ends were cut back, 2 bases at V and 6 bases at J, with 12 bases in the middle. CDR3 DNA: TGTGCCAGCAGCTTCTCGTGGGGAGGTAATTCACCCCTCCACTTT. Translated: CASSFSWGGNSPLHF.

This sequence joins TRBV6-5 and TRBJ2-7; possibly TRBD1 for D (6 bases). The germline V gene has CDR1 MNHEY and CDR2 SVGAGI. The CDR3 totals 16 residues. With 1 base removed from V and 3 bases from J, the gap between germline ends came to 16 bases. The CDR3 protein is CASSYFSDRRDYEQYF. The CDR3 nucleotides are TGTGCCAGCAGTTACTTCAGCGACAGGAGAGACTACGAGCAGTACTTC.

This chain uses TRBV4-3 with TRBJ1-1; tentatively, D is TRBD1 (5 bases). The V end lost 4 bases, the J end lost 3 bases, and 12 bases lay between the germline ends. The length of the CDR3 is 14 residues. The V gene's germline CDR1 is LGHNA and CDR2 YSLEER. The DNA for the CDR3 is TGCGCCAGCAGCCCTTCAGGGATGGACACTGAAGCTTTCTTT. Its translation: CASSPSGMDTEAFF.

This rearrangement joins TRBV7-2 to TRBJ2-2, with TRBD2 identical over 8 bases. The V gene end was trimmed by 7 bases and the J gene end by 7 bases; junction bases not matched to a gene: 17. Germline lookup yields CDR1 SGHTA and CDR2 FQGNSA. The CDR3 loop spans 17 amino acids. CDR3 region: CASKESPGRLAIGELFF. The DNA of the CDR3 is TGTGCCAGCAAGGAATCCCCCGGCCGACTAGCGATCGGGGAGCTGTTTTTT.

The rearrangement joins TRBV27 to TRBJ1-2; TRBD1 matches 7 bases. The germline V gene encodes CDR1 MNHEY and CDR2 SMNVEV (reference sequence). The trim removed 4 bases at V and 3 bases at J, leaving 2 bases unmatched. The CDR3 has 13 amino acids. The CDR3 DNA sequence: TGTGCCAGCAGTTCAGGGGGGCACTATGGCTACACCTTC. It codes for CASSSGGHYGYTF.

The chain is built from TRBV29-1 and TRBJ1-2; D may be TRBD1 (5 bases). Germline V gene lookup returns CDR1 SQVTM and CDR2 ANQGSEA. Trimming took off 3 bases at V and 6 bases at J, with 20 bases between the two ends. This CDR3 is built from 15 residues. The CDR3 region has the DNA TGCAGCGTTGATCGGAGACAGCGAGTTGAACATGGCTACACCTTC. Protein product: CSVDRRQRVEHGYTF.

This clone was counted once. This sequence joins TRBV28 and TRBJ1-2; TRBD1 might be the D (5 bases). Trimming took off 5 bases at V and 4 bases at J, with 11 bases between the two ends. The CDR3 contains 13 residues. Germline CDR1 and CDR2: MDHEN and SYDVKM. The CDR3 DNA reads TGTGCCAGCAGTCCTATACAGGTCTATGGCTACACCTTC. It encodes CASSPIQVYGYTF.

The chain carries TRBV7-2 and TRBJ1-1; 7 bases are a match to TRBD1. The CDR3 sequence is 15 residues long. Trimming at V came to 1 base and at J to 2 bases, leaving 4 bases not matched to a gene. Germline-derived CDR1 and CDR2 are SGHTA and FQGNSA. DNA of the CDR3: TGTGCCAGCAGCTTAGAGGGACAGCTTAACACTGAAGCTTTCTTT. Its translation: CASSLEGQLNTEAFF.

This chain joins TRBV29-1 and TRBJ1-2; D unresolved. Trimming pared 4 bases from V and 4 bases from J, leaving 19 bases between. Germline assignment: CDR1 SQVTM and CDR2 ANQGSEA. CDR3 size: 15 residues. CDR3 sequence: CSVGPLAAGGYGYTF. DNA for the CDR3: TGCAGCGTTGGACCTCTGGCCGCGGGCGGCTATGGCTACACCTTC.

This rearrangement joins TRBV5-4 to TRBJ1-1, with TRBD1 matching 8 bases. This CDR3 contains 15 residues. Trimming cost V 3 bases and J 5 bases; bases outside gene matches: 9. Germline V gene data show CDR1 as SGHNT and CDR2 as YYREEE (reference sequence). The CDR3 protein is CASSSSPTGETEAFF. CDR3 bases: TGTGCCAGCAGCTCGTCCCCGACAGGGGAGACTGAAGCTTTCTTT.

This chain joins TRBV2 and TRBJ1-1; TRBD1 is a possible D gene (5 bases). Germline V gives CDR1 SNHLY, CDR2 FYNNEI. CDR3 length: 14 residues. V dropped 6 bases and J dropped 5 bases, with 16 bases sitting between them. The CDR3 sequence: CASRGQAGRTEAFF. The CDR3 nucleotides are TGTGCCAGCAGAGGGCAGGCAGGGAGGACTGAAGCTTTCTTT.

V and J are TRBV7-3 and TRBJ2-3; possibly TRBD2 for D (6 bases). The CDR3 has 15 amino acids. Germline CDR1 reads SGHTA; CDR2 reads FQGTGA. V lost 5 bases and J 2 bases, leaving 14 bases between the germline ends. CDR3 DNA sequence: TGTGCCAGCAGCCTGACTAGAGAGCTCACAGATACGCAGTATTTT. It encodes CASSLTRELTDTQYF.

This chain joins TRBV24-1 and TRBJ1-3, with 8 nucleotides matching TRBD1. This CDR3 has 15 amino acids. V gave up 4 bases and J gave up 6 bases; unmatched junction bases: 7. CDR1 is KGHDR, CDR2 SFDVKD, per germline. CDR3: CATSEQGADENTIYF. The CDR3 nucleotides are TGTGCCACCAGTGAGCAGGGGGCAGACGAAAACACCATATATTTT.

The CDR3 protein is CATSRGAISYNEQFF. The CDR3 coding sequence is TGTGCCACCAGCAGAGGGGCGATCTCCTACAATGAGCAGTTCTTC. This chain links TRBV15 with TRBJ2-1, with no clear D. The CDR3 loop spans 15 amino acids. The germline CDR1 and CDR2 sequences are LNHNV and YYDKDF (reference sequence). Deletions cut 1 base from V and 0 bases from J, with 7 bases between.

This clone came up a few times. The chain recombines TRBV30 with TRBJ1-2; D perhaps matches TRBD1 (5 bases). V was trimmed by 3 bases and J by 9 bases, leaving 11 bases between them. Germline CDR1 GTSNPN, CDR2 SVGIG (reference sequence). This CDR3 region has 11 residues. The CDR3 spells CAWRGGVSYTF. Here the CDR3 DNA reads TGTGCCTGGAGGGGGGGAGTAAGCTACACCTTC.